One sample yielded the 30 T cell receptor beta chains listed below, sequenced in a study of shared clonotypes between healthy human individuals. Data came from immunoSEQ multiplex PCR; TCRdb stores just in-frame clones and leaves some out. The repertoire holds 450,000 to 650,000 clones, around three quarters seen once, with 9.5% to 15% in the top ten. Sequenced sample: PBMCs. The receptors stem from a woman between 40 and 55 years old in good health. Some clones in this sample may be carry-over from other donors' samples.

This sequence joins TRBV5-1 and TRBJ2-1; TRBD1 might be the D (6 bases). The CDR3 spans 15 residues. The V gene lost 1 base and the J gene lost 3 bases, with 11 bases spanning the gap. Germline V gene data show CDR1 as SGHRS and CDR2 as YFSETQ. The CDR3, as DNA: TGCGCCAGCAGCTTGTTTGAGACAGGCTACAATGAGCAGTTCTTC. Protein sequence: CASSLFETGYNEQFF.

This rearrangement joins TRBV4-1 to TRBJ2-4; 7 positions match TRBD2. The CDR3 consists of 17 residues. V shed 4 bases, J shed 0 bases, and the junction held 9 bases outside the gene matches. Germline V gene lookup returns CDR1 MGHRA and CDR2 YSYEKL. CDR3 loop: CASSRPTSATAKNIQYF. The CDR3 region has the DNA TGCGCCAGCAGCCGACCCACTAGCGCCACAGCCAAAAACATTCAGTACTTC.

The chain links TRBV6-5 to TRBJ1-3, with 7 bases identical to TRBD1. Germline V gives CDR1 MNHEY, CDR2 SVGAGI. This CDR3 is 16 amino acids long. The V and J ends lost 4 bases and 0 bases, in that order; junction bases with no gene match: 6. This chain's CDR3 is CASSLSGDSSGNTIYF. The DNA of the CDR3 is TGTGCCAGCAGTTTGTCTGGGGACAGCTCTGGAAACACCATATATTTT.

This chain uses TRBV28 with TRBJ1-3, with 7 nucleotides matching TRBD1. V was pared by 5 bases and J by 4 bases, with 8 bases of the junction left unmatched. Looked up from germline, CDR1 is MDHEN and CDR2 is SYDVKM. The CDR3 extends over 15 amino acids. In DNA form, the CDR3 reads TGTGCCAGCAGTGAAACGACAGGGAGAGGAAACACCATATATTTT. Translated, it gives CASSETTGRGNTIYF.

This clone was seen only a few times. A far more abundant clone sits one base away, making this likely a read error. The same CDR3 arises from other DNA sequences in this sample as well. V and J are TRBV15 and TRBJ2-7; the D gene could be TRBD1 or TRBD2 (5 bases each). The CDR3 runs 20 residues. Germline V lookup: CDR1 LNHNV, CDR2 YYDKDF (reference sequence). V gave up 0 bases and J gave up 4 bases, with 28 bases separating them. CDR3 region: CATSRDRDWGAGPHRYEQYF. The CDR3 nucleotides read TGTGCCACCAGCAGAGACAGGGATTGGGGAGCAGGACCACATCGGTACGAGCAGTACTTC. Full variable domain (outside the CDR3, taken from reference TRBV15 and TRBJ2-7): DAMVIQNPRYQVTQFGKPVTLSCSQTLNHNVMYWYQQKSSQAPKLLFHYYDKDFNNEADTPDNFQSRRPNTSFCFLDIRSPGLGDTAMYLCATSRDRDWGAGPHRYEQYFGPGTRLTVT.

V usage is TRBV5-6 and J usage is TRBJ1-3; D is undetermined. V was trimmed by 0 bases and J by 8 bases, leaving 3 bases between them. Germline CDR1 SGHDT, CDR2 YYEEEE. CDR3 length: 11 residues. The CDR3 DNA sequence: TGTGCCAGCAGCTTGGTTGACACCATATATTTT. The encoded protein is CASSLVDTIYF.

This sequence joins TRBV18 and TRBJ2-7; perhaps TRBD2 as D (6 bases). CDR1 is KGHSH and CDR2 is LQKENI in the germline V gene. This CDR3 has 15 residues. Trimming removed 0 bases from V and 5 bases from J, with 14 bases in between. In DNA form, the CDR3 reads TGTGCCAGCTCACCACCGGAGGGATTAACCCACGAGCAGTACTTC. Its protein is CASSPPEGLTHEQYF.

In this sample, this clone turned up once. CDR3 sequence (DNA): TGCAGCGTTGGGGTCGCCCTGGGTGAGCAGTTCTTC. Residues: CSVGVALGEQFF. V gene TRBV29-1 combines with J gene TRBJ2-1; D is ambiguous. The germline CDR1 and CDR2 sequences are SQVTM and ANQGSEA. CDR3 size: 12 residues. Trimming took off 4 bases at V and 9 bases at J, with 13 bases between the two ends.

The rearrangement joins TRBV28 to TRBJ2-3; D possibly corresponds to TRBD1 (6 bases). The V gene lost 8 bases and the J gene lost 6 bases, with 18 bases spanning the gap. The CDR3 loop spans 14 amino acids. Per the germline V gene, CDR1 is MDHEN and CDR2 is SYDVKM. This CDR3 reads CASGSGEGWDTQYF. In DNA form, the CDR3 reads TGTGCCAGCGGCTCAGGGGAAGGATGGGATACGCAGTATTTT.

The CDR3 reads CATSTAHSGANVLTF. For the CDR3, the DNA is TGTGCCACCAGCACCGCCCACTCTGGGGCCAACGTCCTGACTTTC. The chain recombines TRBV15 with TRBJ2-6; D is uncertain. Germline CDR1 LNHNV, CDR2 YYDKDF (reference sequence). Trimming left V 4 bases short and J 0 bases short, with 7 bases between. The CDR3 runs 15 residues. The complete variable domain, with remaining parts taken from reference TRBV15 and TRBJ2-6, reads DAMVIQNPRYQVTQFGKPVTLSCSQTLNHNVMYWYQQKSSQAPKLLFHYYDKDFNNEADTPDNFQSRRPNTSFCFLDIRSPGLGDTAMYLCATSTAHSGANVLTFGAGSRLTVL.

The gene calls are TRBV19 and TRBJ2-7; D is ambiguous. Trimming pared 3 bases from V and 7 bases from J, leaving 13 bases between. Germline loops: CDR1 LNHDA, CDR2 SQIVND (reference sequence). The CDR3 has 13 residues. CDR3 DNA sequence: TGTGCCAGTAGTATGGTACCCAGAGGTGAGCAGTACTTC. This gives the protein CASSMVPRGEQYF.

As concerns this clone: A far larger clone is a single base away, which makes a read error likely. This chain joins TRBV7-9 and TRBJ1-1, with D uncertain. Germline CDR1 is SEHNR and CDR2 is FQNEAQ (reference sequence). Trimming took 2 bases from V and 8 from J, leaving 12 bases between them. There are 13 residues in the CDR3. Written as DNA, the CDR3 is TGTGCCAGCAGCTTACTGGTAAGCCGGGAAGCTTTCTTT. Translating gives CASSLLVSREAFF.

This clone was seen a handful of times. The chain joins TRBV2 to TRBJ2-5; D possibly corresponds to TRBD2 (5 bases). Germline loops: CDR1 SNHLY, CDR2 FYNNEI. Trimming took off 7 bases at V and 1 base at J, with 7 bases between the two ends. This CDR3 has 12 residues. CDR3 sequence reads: CASNEGQETQYF. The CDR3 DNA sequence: TGTGCCAGCAATGAGGGCCAAGAGACCCAGTACTTC.

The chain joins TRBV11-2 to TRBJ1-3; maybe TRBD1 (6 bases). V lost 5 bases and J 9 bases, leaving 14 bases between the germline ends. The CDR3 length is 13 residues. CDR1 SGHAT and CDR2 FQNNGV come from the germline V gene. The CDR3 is CASSGGQGFTIYF. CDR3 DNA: TGTGCCAGCAGCGGGGGGCAGGGGTTCACCATATATTTT.

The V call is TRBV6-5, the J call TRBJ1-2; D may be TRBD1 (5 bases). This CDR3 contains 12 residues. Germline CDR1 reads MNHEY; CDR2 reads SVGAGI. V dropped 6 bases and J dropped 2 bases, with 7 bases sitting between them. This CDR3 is CASSPGNYGYTF. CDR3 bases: TGTGCCAGCAGCCCAGGGAACTATGGCTACACCTTC.

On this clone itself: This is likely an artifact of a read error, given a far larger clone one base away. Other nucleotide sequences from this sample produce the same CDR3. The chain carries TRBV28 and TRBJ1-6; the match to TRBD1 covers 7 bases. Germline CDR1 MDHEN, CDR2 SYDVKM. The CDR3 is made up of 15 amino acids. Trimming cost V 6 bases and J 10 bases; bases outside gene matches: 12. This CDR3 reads CASSPPGQRISPLHF. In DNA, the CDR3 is TGTGCCAGCAGCCCACCGGGACAGCGCATCTCACCCCTCCACTTT.

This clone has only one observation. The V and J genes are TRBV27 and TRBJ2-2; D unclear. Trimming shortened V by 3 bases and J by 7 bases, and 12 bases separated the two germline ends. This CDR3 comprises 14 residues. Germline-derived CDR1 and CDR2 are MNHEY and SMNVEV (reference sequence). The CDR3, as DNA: TGTGCCAGCAGTTTGTGGCTAGGAGACGGGGAGCTGTTTTTT. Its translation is CASSLWLGDGELFF.

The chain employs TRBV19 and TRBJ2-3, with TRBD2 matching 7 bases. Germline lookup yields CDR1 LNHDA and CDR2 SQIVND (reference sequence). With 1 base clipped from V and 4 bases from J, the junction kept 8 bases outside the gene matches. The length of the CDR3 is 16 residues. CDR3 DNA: TGTGCCAGTAGTATAGGGGGCGGGAGAGGTGCAGATACGCAGTATTTT. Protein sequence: CASSIGGGRGADTQYF.

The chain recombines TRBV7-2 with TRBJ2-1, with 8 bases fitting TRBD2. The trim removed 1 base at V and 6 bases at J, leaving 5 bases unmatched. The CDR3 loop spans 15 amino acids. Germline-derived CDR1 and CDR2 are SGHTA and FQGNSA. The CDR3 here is CASSLESSGFNEQFF. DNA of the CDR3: TGTGCCAGCAGCTTAGAGTCTAGCGGGTTCAATGAGCAGTTCTTC.

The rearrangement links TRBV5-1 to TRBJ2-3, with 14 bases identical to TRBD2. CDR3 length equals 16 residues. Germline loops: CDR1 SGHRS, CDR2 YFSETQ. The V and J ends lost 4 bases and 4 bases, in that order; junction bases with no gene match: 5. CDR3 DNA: TGCGCCAGCAGCCAGGGACTAGCGGGAGAAGCAGATACGCAGTATTTT. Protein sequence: CASSQGLAGEADTQYF.

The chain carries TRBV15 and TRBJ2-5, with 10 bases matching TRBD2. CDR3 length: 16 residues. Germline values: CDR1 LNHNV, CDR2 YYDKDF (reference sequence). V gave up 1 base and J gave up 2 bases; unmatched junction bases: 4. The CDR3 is CATSRVRTSGQETQYF. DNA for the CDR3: TGTGCCACCAGCAGAGTCAGGACTAGCGGACAAGAGACCCAGTACTTC.

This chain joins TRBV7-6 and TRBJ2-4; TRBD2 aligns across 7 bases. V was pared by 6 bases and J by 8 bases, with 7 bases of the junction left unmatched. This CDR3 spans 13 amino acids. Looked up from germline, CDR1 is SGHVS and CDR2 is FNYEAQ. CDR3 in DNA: TGTGCCAGCAGTATTGACCGGGGGGACATTCAGTACTTC. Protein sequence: CASSIDRGDIQYF.

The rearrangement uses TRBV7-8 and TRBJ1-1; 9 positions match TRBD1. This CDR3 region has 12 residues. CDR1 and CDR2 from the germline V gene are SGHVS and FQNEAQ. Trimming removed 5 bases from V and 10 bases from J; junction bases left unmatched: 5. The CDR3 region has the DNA TGTGCCAGCAGCATCGACAGGGGGGGAGCTTTCTTT. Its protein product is CASSIDRGGAFF.

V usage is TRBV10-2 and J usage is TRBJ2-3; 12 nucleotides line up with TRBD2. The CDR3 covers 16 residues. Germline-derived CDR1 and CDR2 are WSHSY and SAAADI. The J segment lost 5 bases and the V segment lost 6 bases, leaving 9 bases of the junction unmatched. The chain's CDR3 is CASRLASGRAGDTQYF. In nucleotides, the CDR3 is TGCGCCAGCAGGCTCGCTAGCGGGAGGGCCGGAGATACGCAGTATTTT.

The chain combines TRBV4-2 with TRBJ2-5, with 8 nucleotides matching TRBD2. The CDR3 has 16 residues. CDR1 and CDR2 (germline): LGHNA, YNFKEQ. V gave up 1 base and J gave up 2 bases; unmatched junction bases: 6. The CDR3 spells CASSQVSSGGQETQYF. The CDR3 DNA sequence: TGTGCCAGCAGCCAAGTCTCCAGCGGGGGTCAAGAGACCCAGTACTTC.

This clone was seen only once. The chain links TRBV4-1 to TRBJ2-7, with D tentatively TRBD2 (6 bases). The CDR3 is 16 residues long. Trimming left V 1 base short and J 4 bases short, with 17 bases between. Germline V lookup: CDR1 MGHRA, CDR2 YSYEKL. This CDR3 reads CASSQGPWGDSYEQYF. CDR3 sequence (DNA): TGCGCCAGCAGCCAAGGCCCCTGGGGGGACTCGTACGAGCAGTACTTC.

The chain's CDR3 is CAIKDSVSTDTQYF. The CDR3 coding sequence is TGTGCCATCAAGGACAGCGTTAGCACAGATACGCAGTATTTT. J is TRBJ2-3 and V is TRBV10-3; possibly TRBD1 for D (6 bases). There are 14 residues in the CDR3. Germline V lookup: CDR1 ENHRY, CDR2 SYGVKD. V dropped 7 bases and J dropped 0 bases, with 11 bases sitting between them.

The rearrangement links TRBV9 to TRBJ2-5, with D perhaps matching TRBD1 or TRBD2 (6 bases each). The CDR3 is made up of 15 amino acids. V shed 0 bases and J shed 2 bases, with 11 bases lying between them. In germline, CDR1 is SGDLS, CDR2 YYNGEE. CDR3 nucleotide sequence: TGTGCCAGCAGCGTAGAAGGGGGGCGGCAAGAGACCCAGTACTTC. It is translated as CASSVEGGRQETQYF.

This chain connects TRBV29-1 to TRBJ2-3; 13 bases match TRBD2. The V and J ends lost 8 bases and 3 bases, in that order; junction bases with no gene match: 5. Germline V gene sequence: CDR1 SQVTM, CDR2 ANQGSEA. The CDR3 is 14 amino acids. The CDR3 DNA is TGCAGCTCTTCGACTAGCGGGAGGACAGATACGCAGTATTTT. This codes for CSSSTSGRTDTQYF.

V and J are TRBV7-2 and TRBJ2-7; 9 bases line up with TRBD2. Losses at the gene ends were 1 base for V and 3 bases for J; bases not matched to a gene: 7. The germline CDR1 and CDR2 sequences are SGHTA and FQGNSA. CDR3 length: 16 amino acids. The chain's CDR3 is CASSLGPSGIFYEQYF. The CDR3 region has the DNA TGTGCCAGCAGCTTAGGGCCTAGCGGGATTTTCTACGAGCAGTACTTC.